The 6 T cell receptor beta chains in this list originate from one sample, sequenced in a study of CD8 T cells in Susac syndrome. Reverse transcription of 0.5 to 1 ug RNA was performed with random hexamers. TCRdb itself ran the immunoSEQ multiplex PCR reads through MiXCR, one entry per CDR3 protein. The sample records about 150,000 distinct CDR3 sequences, 94% being singletons. Sequencing input: CD4+ T cells from PBMCs. The receptors come from a human donor in good health.

The V gene is TRBV7-6, the J gene TRBJ1-5, with D unresolved. The CDR3 consists of 13 residues. Germline CDR1 SGHVS, CDR2 FNYEAQ. Trimming left V 0 bases short and J 7 bases short, with 7 bases between. In DNA, the CDR3 is TGTGCCAGCAGCTTAGCCAGAAACCAGCCCCAGCATTTT. Protein sequence: CASSLARNQPQHF.

This chain links TRBV3-1 with TRBJ2-2; 11 bases line up with TRBD2. The CDR3 is 18 amino acids. Germline assignment: CDR1 LGHDT and CDR2 YNNKEL (reference sequence). The trim removed 2 bases at V and 4 bases at J, leaving 9 bases unmatched. The CDR3 loop is CASSQQLTSGGTTGELFF. The CDR3 nucleotides are TGTGCCAGCAGCCAACAACTAACTAGCGGGGGTACCACCGGGGAGCTGTTTTTT.

This chain uses TRBV12-3 or TRBV12-4 with TRBJ1-2, with D possibly TRBD1 on 5 matching bases. The CDR3 runs to 14 residues. V lost 0 bases and J lost 5, with 10 bases in between. This CDR3 reads CASSLATEAYGYTF. The CDR3 DNA reads TGTGCCAGCAGTTTAGCGACAGAGGCATATGGCTACACCTTC.

This sequence joins TRBV18 and TRBJ2-5; D is ambiguous. The germline CDR1 and CDR2 sequences are KGHSH and LQKENI. V was clipped by 3 bases and J by 5 bases, with 10 bases between them. The CDR3 has 13 residues. This chain's CDR3 is CASSPQGWETQYF. The CDR3 DNA follows: TGTGCCAGCTCACCCCAAGGGTGGGAGACCCAGTACTTC.

V gene TRBV5-1 combines with J gene TRBJ2-1; the D gene is possibly TRBD1 (6 bases). CDR3 size: 15 residues. The V gene's germline CDR1 is SGHRS and CDR2 YFSETQ. V gave up 0 bases and J gave up 2 bases, with 9 bases separating them. CDR3 sequence: CASSLGTDAYNEQFF. As DNA, the CDR3 is TGCGCCAGCAGCTTGGGGACAGATGCCTACAATGAGCAGTTCTTC.

The V gene is TRBV12-3 or TRBV12-4, the J gene TRBJ1-2; D remains ambiguous. The CDR3 length is 14 residues. The ends were cut back, 5 bases at V and 5 bases at J, with 15 bases in the middle. CDR3 in amino acids: CASSPRTEIYGYTF. For the CDR3, the DNA is TGTGCCAGCAGTCCTCGGACTGAGATATATGGCTACACCTTC.